This T cell receptor (beta chain) was captured by sequencing in a study of blood T cell repertoires in COVID-19. As for the study in general: The origin of the acute and convalescent COVID-19 samples was the United States, Italy and Spain. Nucleic acid was either cDNA or gDNA, and it came from T cells, B-cell-depleted T cells, or PBMCs.

As originally analysed: Scientists estimated how many nucleated cells there were by amplifying reference gene primers. The protocol was immunoSEQ multiplex PCR, while the TCRdb copy is restricted to in-frame clones and leaves out a portion. The V and J calls and the clone size are those of that table, but D and trimming were determined from the DNA. The sample has approximately 150,000 clones, around 88% seen once. Sequencing was done on a sample of peripheral blood. The receptor's source is a human donor in a cohort sampled during active COVID-19.

The CDR3 sequence: CASSYAGTGIYYGYTF. The CDR3 DNA is TGTGCCAGCAGTTACGCCGGGACAGGGATTTATTATGGCTACACCTTC. The chain links TRBV6-5 to TRBJ1-2; 9 nucleotides align to TRBD1. The CDR3 is 16 amino acids. Unmatched junction bases numbered 9, after V lost 2 bases and J lost 5 bases. From germline, CDR1 is MNHEY and CDR2 SVGAGI.